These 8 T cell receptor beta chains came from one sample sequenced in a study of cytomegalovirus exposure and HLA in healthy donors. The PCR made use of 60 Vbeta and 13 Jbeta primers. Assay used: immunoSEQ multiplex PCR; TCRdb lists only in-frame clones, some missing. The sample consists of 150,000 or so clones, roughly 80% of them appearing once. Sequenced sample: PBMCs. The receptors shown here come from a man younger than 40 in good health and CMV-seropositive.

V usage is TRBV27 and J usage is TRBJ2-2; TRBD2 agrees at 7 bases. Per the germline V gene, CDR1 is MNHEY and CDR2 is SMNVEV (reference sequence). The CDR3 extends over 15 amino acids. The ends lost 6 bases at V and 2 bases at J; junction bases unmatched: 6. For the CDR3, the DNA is TGTGCCAGCAGGGATAGCGGGCCTAACACCGGGGAGCTGTTTTTT. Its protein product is CASRDSGPNTGELFF.

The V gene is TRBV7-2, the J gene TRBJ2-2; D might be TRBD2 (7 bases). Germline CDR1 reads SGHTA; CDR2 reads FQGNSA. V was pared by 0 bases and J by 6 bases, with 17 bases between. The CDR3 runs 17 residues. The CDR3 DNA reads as TGTGCCAGCAGCTTAGCGGGGGGGCCGTTATTGGCCGGGGAGCTGTTTTTT. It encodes CASSLAGGPLLAGELFF.

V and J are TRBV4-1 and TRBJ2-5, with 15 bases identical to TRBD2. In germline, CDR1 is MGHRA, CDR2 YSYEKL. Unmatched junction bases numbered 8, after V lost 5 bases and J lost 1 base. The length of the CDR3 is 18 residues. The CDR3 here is CASSADLGLAGGQETQYF. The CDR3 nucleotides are TGCGCCAGCAGCGCGGACCTGGGACTAGCGGGGGGCCAAGAGACCCAGTACTTC.

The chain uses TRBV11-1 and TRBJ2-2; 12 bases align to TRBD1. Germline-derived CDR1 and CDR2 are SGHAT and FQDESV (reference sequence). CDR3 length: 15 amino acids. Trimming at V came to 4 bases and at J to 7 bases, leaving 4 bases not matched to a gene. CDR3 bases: TGTGCCAGCAGCTCGGGACAGGGGGCAGTCGGGGAGCTGTTTTTT. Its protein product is CASSSGQGAVGELFF. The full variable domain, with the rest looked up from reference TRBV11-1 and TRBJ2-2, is EAEVAQSPRYKITEKSQAVAFWCDPISGHATLYWYRQILGQGPELLVQFQDESVVDDSQLPKDRFSAERLKGVDSTLKIQPAELGDSAMYLCASSSGQGAVGELFFGEGSRLTVL.

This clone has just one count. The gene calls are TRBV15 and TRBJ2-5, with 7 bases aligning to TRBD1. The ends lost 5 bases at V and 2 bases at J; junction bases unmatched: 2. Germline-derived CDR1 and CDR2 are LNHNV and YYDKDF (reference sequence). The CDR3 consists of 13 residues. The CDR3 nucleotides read TGTGCCACCAGCCGGGACAGACAAGAGACCCAGTACTTC. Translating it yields CATSRDRQETQYF.

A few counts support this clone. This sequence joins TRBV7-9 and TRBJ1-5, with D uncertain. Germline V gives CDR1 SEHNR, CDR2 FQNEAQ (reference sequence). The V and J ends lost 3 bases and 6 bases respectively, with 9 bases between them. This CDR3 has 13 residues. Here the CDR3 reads CASSFDGVQPQHF. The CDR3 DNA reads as TGTGCCAGCAGCTTTGACGGAGTTCAGCCCCAGCATTTT.

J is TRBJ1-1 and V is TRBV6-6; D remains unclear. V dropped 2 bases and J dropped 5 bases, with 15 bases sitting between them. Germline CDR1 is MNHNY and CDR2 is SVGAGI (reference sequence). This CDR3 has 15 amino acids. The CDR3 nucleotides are TGTGCCAGCAGTTACGTAGCGCTGGTGGGGACTGAAGCTTTCTTT. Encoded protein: CASSYVALVGTEAFF.

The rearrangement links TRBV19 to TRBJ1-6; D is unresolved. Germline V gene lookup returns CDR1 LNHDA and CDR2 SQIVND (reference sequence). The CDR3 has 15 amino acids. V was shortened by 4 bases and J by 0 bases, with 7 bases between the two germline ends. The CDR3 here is CASSTRDSYNSPLHF. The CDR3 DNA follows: TGTGCCAGTAGTACCCGAGACTCCTATAATTCACCCCTCCACTTT.